These 21 T cell receptor beta chains were sequenced from one sample in a study of naive and memory T cell subsets (dated by TCRdb to about 2017). Their antigens remain unidentified. What the research found in general, with its limitations: A few larger clonotypes were present in naive repertoires, particularly the CD8 repertoires, and these clonotypes were possibly memory cells re-expressing CD45RA.

The library was produced with UMI-ligation and nested PCR. The instrument given in TCRdb is Illumina MiSeq. An equimolar mix of two oligonucleotides covering both TRBC1 and TRBC2 was used as the beta constant-region primer. The ligated cDNA went through four rounds of PCR with nested alpha and beta constant-region primers together with the SP2 primer. The public reads were reprocessed in TCRdb via fastp at Q25 and MiXCR, keeping in-frame beta chains. Identical CDR3 protein sequences are pooled into one entry, listed with their most common genes and DNA. In this sample the table shows roughly 100,000 distinct CDR3 sequences, around 13% of which occur a single time. Around 2.8% of the sample belongs to the ten largest clones. Sequences were obtained from naive CD8+ T cells from blood. The cell subset or site label here, explained by the study, means: naive T cells, CD45RA high CD27+. The receptor source for this set is a human donor in good health.

Concerning this clonotype: A much larger clonotype is one base distant, so this may be a read error. The gene calls are TRBV5-6 and TRBJ2-1, with unresolved D. Germline assignment: CDR1 SGHDT and CDR2 YYEEEE. The CDR3 has 11 amino acids. The CDR3 nucleotides read TGTGCCAGCAATACCTACAATGAGCGGTTCTTC. Amino acid sequence: CASNTYNERFF.

This clonotype was seen repeatedly, ten times or more. The rearrangement links TRBV6-5 to TRBJ1-1; 9 nucleotides align to TRBD1. The trim removed 0 bases at V and 1 base at J, leaving 3 bases unmatched. Germline V lookup: CDR1 MNHEY, CDR2 SVGAGI. The CDR3 is 16 residues long. The CDR3 region has the DNA TGTGCCAGCAGTTACTCTGGGACAGGGAGGAACACTGAAGCTTTCTTT. As protein: CASSYSGTGRNTEAFF.

This rearrangement joins TRBV27 to TRBJ1-1; D is unresolved. Germline CDR1 MNHEY, CDR2 SMNVEV (reference sequence). The CDR3 extends over 12 amino acids. Trimming shortened V by 2 bases and J by 7 bases, and 8 bases separated the two germline ends. The DNA for the CDR3 is TGTGCCAGCAGTTTAATTGGCAGTGAAGCTTTCTTT. Encoded protein: CASSLIGSEAFF.

The chain is built from TRBV29-1 and TRBJ2-3; 9 nucleotides align to TRBD2. The CDR3 runs 15 residues. The ends lost 3 bases at V and 4 bases at J; junction bases unmatched: 8. Germline values: CDR1 SQVTM, CDR2 ANQGSEA. The CDR3 sequence: CSVEGTSFAADTQYF. CDR3 in DNA: TGCAGCGTTGAGGGGACTAGCTTCGCGGCAGATACGCAGTATTTT.

The rearrangement uses TRBV14 and TRBJ2-1; no definite D call. CDR1 is SGHDN, CDR2 FVKESK, per germline. V lost 4 bases to trimming and J lost 6 bases, with 13 bases between them. This CDR3 contains 14 residues. The CDR3 DNA reads as TGTGCCAGCAGCCCAAACCCTCCGAGCAATGAGCAGTTCTTC. Encoded protein: CASSPNPPSNEQFF.

This clonotype was recorded a few times. Its ends do not fully match the called genes, so a read error is possible. The chain couples TRBV12-3 or TRBV12-4 to TRBJ2-1, with D perhaps matching TRBD1 (6 bases). This CDR3 has 15 residues. CDR3 in DNA: TGTGCCAGCAGGCTTTGGGGGCCCTCCCACAATGAGCAGTTCTTC. This translates into CASRLWGPSHNEQFF.

The chain has TRBV12-3 or TRBV12-4 and TRBJ1-1, with D possibly being TRBD1 (5 bases). The CDR3 is 14 amino acids. V was trimmed by 7 bases and J by 1 base, leaving 13 bases between them. The DNA for the CDR3 is TGTGCCAGCACCCCGGGACCGAGGAACACTGAAGCTTTCTTT. Translated, it gives CASTPGPRNTEAFF.

This rearrangement joins TRBV20-1 to TRBJ1-2, with a possible D match to TRBD1 (5 bases). The CDR3 extends over 16 amino acids. Trimming took off 1 base at V and 6 bases at J, with 21 bases between the two ends. Germline loops: CDR1 DFQATT, CDR2 SNEGSKA (reference sequence). The CDR3 sequence is CSARGKTAPGTDGYTF. The CDR3 bases are TGCAGTGCTAGAGGGAAGACAGCACCTGGGACGGATGGCTACACCTTC.

The rearrangement links TRBV12-3 or TRBV12-4 to TRBJ2-1, with 8 bases matching TRBD2. J gave up 7 bases and V 4 bases, and 9 bases lay outside the gene matches. The CDR3 extends over 15 amino acids. Here the CDR3 reads CASSSGGPAGNEQFF. CDR3 DNA sequence: TGTGCCAGCAGTTCGGGAGGGCCAGCTGGAAATGAGCAGTTCTTC.

There are a few counts of this clonotype. The rearrangement links TRBV4-1 to TRBJ2-7, with D uncertain. Germline V gene lookup returns CDR1 MGHRA and CDR2 YSYEKL. V was cut by 0 bases and J by 1 base, with 16 bases left in between. CDR3 size: 17 residues. DNA of the CDR3: TGCGCCAGCAGCCAAGATTACCCGGATGGAAGGTCCTACGAGCAGTACTTC. Amino acid sequence: CASSQDYPDGRSYEQYF.

A few counts support this clonotype. The rearrangement uses TRBV27 and TRBJ2-1; TRBD2 aligns across 9 bases. J gave up 4 bases and V 10 bases, and 5 bases lay outside the gene matches. In germline, CDR1 is MNHEY, CDR2 SMNVEV (reference sequence). CDR3 length: 13 residues. The CDR3 loop reads CANSGLAYNEQFF. CDR3 bases: TGTGCCAACTCGGGACTAGCTTACAATGAGCAGTTCTTC.

This clonotype was seen repeatedly, ten times or more. The chain combines TRBV19 with TRBJ2-1; no clear D. CDR1 is LNHDA and CDR2 is SQIVND in the germline V gene (reference sequence). Between the trimmed V and J ends, which lost 8 bases and 0 bases, there was a span of 8 bases. CDR3 length: 13 residues. The CDR3 region is CASVQSSYNEQFF. CDR3 DNA sequence: TGTGCCAGTGTACAGAGCTCCTACAATGAGCAGTTCTTC.

The V gene is TRBV10-3, the J gene TRBJ2-7, with D possibly TRBD1 on 6 matching bases. Germline V gene sequence: CDR1 ENHRY, CDR2 SYGVKD. The CDR3 has 12 amino acids. The V end lost 2 bases, the J end lost 4 bases, and 6 bases lay between the germline ends. The CDR3 loop is CAISETGYEQYF. CDR3 DNA sequence: TGTGCCATCAGTGAGACAGGGTACGAGCAGTACTTC.

The rearrangement joins TRBV20-1 to TRBJ1-1; D not resolved. The germline V gene has CDR1 DFQATT and CDR2 SNEGSKA (reference sequence). This CDR3 spans 14 amino acids. Trimming took off 3 bases at V and 2 bases at J, with 13 bases between the two ends. Here the CDR3 reads CSARVDYENTEAFF. The CDR3 DNA follows: TGCAGTGCTAGGGTCGATTATGAAAACACTGAAGCTTTCTTT.

This clonotype has a handful of counts. The rearrangement uses TRBV4-3 and TRBJ1-6, with 9 bases that match TRBD1. This CDR3 is built from 18 residues. Germline values: CDR1 LGHNA, CDR2 YSLEER. V was pared by 4 bases and J by 7 bases, with 14 bases of the junction left unmatched. CDR3 loop: CASSRSGTGSGGNSPLHF. The CDR3 DNA sequence: TGCGCCAGCAGCCGGTCCGGGACAGGGAGCGGAGGCAATTCACCCCTCCACTTT.

This clonotype was observed many times. The chain is built from TRBV5-4 and TRBJ2-1, with D maybe TRBD1 (8 bases). Germline loops: CDR1 SGHNT, CDR2 YYREEE (reference sequence). The CDR3 consists of 15 residues. Between the trimmed V and J ends, which lost 4 bases and 5 bases, there was a span of 16 bases. The CDR3, as DNA: TGTGCCAGCAGCATACAGGGGGGGGGACACAATGAGCAGTTCTTC. Its protein product is CASSIQGGGHNEQFF.

This clonotype was seen a few times. The CDR3 reads CASSQDGTDYGYTF. CDR3 bases: TGCGCCAGCAGCCAAGATGGGACAGACTATGGCTACACCTTC. This chain connects TRBV4-3 to TRBJ1-2; 7 nucleotides agree with TRBD1. The J segment lost 3 bases and the V segment lost 0 bases, leaving 1 base of the junction unmatched. Germline CDR1 is LGHNA and CDR2 is YSLEER. The CDR3 is 14 amino acids.

V and J are TRBV5-1 and TRBJ2-5, with 15 bases that match TRBD2. The CDR3 runs 18 residues. V gave up 4 bases and J gave up 5 bases; unmatched junction bases: 12. The V gene's germline CDR1 is SGHRS and CDR2 YFSETQ. The CDR3 reads CASSPLGTSGRSRETQYF. CDR3 bases: TGCGCCAGCAGCCCATTAGGGACTAGCGGGAGGTCTCGGGAGACCCAGTACTTC.

The chain recombines TRBV20-1 with TRBJ2-1; 10 bases match TRBD1. In germline, CDR1 is DFQATT, CDR2 SNEGSKA (reference sequence). V dropped 0 bases and J dropped 14; count of bases not matched to a gene: 4. This CDR3 region has 12 residues. The CDR3 sequence: CSARDIGTGEFF. The CDR3 DNA is TGCAGTGCTAGAGATATCGGGACAGGGGAGTTCTTC.

J is TRBJ2-3 and V is TRBV3-1, with 7 nucleotides matching TRBD2. CDR1 and CDR2 from the germline V gene are LGHDT and YNNKEL (reference sequence). The CDR3 totals 18 residues. The V gene end was trimmed by 0 bases and the J gene end by 1 base; junction bases not matched to a gene: 10. The CDR3 loop reads CASSQEDSGLRGTDTQYF. CDR3 nucleotides: TGTGCCAGCAGCCAAGAGGATAGCGGGCTCCGAGGCACAGATACGCAGTATTTT.

The chain recombines TRBV14 with TRBJ1-1, with D perhaps matching TRBD1 (5 bases). The CDR3 extends over 14 amino acids. Trimming took off 3 bases at V and 4 bases at J, with 12 bases between the two ends. CDR1 is SGHDN and CDR2 is FVKESK in the germline V gene. The CDR3 sequence is CASSQARVGTEAFF. In nucleotides, the CDR3 is TGTGCCAGCAGCCAGGCCAGGGTTGGCACTGAAGCTTTCTTT.